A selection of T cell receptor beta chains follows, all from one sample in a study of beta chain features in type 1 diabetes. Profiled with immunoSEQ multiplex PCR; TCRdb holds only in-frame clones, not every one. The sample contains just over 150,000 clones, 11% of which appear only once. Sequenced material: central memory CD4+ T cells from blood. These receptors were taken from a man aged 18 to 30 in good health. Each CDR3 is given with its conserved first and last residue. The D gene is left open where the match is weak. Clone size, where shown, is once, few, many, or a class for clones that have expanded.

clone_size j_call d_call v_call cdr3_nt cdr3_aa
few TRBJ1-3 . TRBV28 TGTGCCAGCAACTCCAGGCGCACCATATATTTT CASNSRRTIYF
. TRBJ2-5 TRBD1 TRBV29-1 TGCAGTTCTGACAGGGGCCTTCAAGAGACCCAGTACTTC CSSDRGLQETQYF
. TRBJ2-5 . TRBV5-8 TGTGCCAGCAGCTTGGCCCTCAGTTTACAAGAGACCCAGTACTTC CASSLALSLQETQYF
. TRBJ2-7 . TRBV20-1 TGCAGTGCTCGCTTCTCCTACGAGCAGTACTTC CSARFSYEQYF
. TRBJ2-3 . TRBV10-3 TGTGCCATCAGGGTACCCGGAGTAGATACGCAGTATTTT CAIRVPGVDTQYF
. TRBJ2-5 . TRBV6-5 TGTGCCAGCACCTTCTCGGGGGCGCGAGAGACCCAGTACTTC CASTFSGARETQYF
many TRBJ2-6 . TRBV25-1 TGTGCCAGCAGTGATGGCAGGGTTGGGGCCAACGTCCTGACTTTC CASSDGRVGANVLTF
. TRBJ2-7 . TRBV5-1 TGCGCCAGCAGCCTTAACTACGAGCAGTACTTC CASSLNYEQYF
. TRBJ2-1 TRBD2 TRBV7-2 TGTGCCAGCAGCGCGGGACTAGCGGGAGGAAATGAGCAGTTCTTC CASSAGLAGGNEQFF
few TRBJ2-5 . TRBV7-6 TGTGCCAGCAGCTTAAAAGCTAACGGTTTTCGGGAGACCCAGTACTTC CASSLKANGFRETQYF
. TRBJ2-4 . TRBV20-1 TGCAGTGCCGACCACAGGGACCCTCAGTACTTC CSADHRDPQYF
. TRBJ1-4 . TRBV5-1 TGCGCCAGCAGCTTGGAAGATGAAAAACTGTTTTTT CASSLEDEKLFF
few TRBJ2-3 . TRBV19 TGTGCCAGTACAGTAGGCACAGATACGCAGTATTTT CASTVGTDTQYF
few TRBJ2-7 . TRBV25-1 TGTGCCAGCAGTGGAGGACAGACCTACGAGCAGTACTTC CASSGGQTYEQYF
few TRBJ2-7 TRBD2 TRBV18 TGTGCCAGCTCACCCGCGACTAGCGGGACGAGGGAGCAGTACTTC CASSPATSGTREQYF
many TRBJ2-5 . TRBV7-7 TGTGCCAGCAGCTTAGGAGGCAACAGTTTCGGGACCCAGTACTTC CASSLGGNSFGTQYF
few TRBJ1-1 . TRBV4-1 TGCGCCAGCAGCCAAGCAAGAAACACTGAAGCTTTCTTT CASSQARNTEAFF
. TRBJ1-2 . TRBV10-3 TGTGCCATCAGTGTATACCAAGTTGACAGGACCTATGGCTACACCTTC CAISVYQVDRTYGYTF
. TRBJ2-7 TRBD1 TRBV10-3 TGTGCCATCAGCGCAGGGGGCGTCAGCTCCTACGAGCAGTACTTC CAISAGGVSSYEQYF
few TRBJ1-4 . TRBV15 TGTGCCACCAGCTCGACGGGGAAGAAAGCTGAAAAACTGTTTTTT CATSSTGKKAEKLFF
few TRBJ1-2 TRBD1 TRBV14 TGTGCCAGCAGCCAAACAGGGGATTACGGCTACACCTTC CASSQTGDYGYTF
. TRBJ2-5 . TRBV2 TGTGCCAGCATGTTGGATCTTCAAGAGACCCAGTACTTC CASMLDLQETQYF
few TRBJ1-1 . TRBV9 TGTGCCAGCAGCGTAGTGCAAGGAGCTGAAGCTTTCTTT CASSVVQGAEAFF
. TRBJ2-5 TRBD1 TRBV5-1 TGCGCCAGCAGCTTGAGACAGGGGCAGAAAGAGACCCAGTACTTC CASSLRQGQKETQYF
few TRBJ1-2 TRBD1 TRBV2 TGTGCCAGCAGTGGGACAGGACCCTCCTATGGCTACACCTTC CASSGTGPSYGYTF